Shown below are 8 T cell receptor beta chains from a single sample sequenced in a study of blood T cell repertoires in COVID-19. Data came from immunoSEQ multiplex PCR; TCRdb stores just in-frame clones and leaves some out. The table lists hundreds of thousands of clones, roughly 89% of them singletons, with approximately 0.9% in the top ten. The source material was peripheral blood. These receptors were taken from a young man with COVID-19, enrolled during active disease.

J is TRBJ2-3 and V is TRBV7-9; a possible D gene is TRBD1 (6 bases). This CDR3 contains 14 residues. The germline V and J ends were trimmed by 1 base and 1 base, with 6 bases remaining between them. Germline V lookup: CDR1 SEHNR, CDR2 FQNEAQ (reference sequence). The CDR3: CASSLEGGTDTQYF. The CDR3 DNA sequence: TGTGCCAGCAGCTTAGAGGGGGGCACAGATACGCAGTATTTT. Variable domain in full (rest from reference TRBV7-9 and TRBJ2-3): DTGVSQNPRHKITKRGQNVTFRCDPISEHNRLYWYRQTLGQGPEFLTYFQNEAQLEKSRLLSDRFSAERPKGSFSTLEIQRTEQGDSAMYLCASSLEGGTDTQYFGPGTRLTVL.

The V call is TRBV7-3, the J call TRBJ2-1; 11 nucleotides match TRBD2. The CDR3 sequence is 13 residues long. V lost 3 bases to trimming and J lost 9 bases; unmatched junction nucleotides: 1. Germline assignment: CDR1 SGHTA and CDR2 FQGTGA. The CDR3 spells CASSFGTSGEQFF. DNA of the CDR3: TGTGCCAGCAGCTTTGGGACTAGCGGTGAGCAGTTCTTC. The full variable domain, with the rest looked up from reference TRBV7-3 and TRBJ2-1, is GAGVSQTPSNKVTEKGKYVELRCDPISGHTALYWYRQSLGQGPEFLIYFQGTGAADDSGLPNDRFFAVRPEGSVSTLKIQRTERGDSAVYLCASSFGTSGEQFFGPGTRLTVL.

This clone was counted a few times. The chain links TRBV4-1 to TRBJ2-2; 9 nucleotides line up with TRBD1. After removal of 6 bases from V and 3 bases from J, the junction contained 5 bases not matched to a gene. Looked up from germline, CDR1 is MGHRA and CDR2 is YSYEKL. The CDR3 runs to 15 residues. CDR3: CASRQGAWDTGELFF. CDR3 sequence (DNA): TGCGCCAGCAGACAGGGGGCCTGGGACACCGGGGAGCTGTTTTTT.

The chain has TRBV18 and TRBJ1-5, with 10 bases lining up with TRBD1. Germline V CDR1 and CDR2: KGHSH, LQKENI. J was trimmed by 8 bases and V by 3 bases; bases with no gene match: 1. This CDR3 is 13 amino acids long. CDR3 sequence: CASSPDRGEPQHF. For the CDR3, the DNA is TGTGCCAGCTCACCGGACAGGGGGGAGCCCCAGCATTTT.

The rearrangement links TRBV2 to TRBJ2-3, with 9 bases matching TRBD2. The CDR3 consists of 14 residues. J gave up 5 bases and V 6 bases, and 6 bases lay outside the gene matches. CDR1 is SNHLY, CDR2 FYNNEI, per germline. CDR3 residues: CASRTSGLRDTQYF. As DNA, the CDR3 is TGTGCCAGCAGGACTAGCGGCCTCAGAGATACGCAGTATTTT.

This clone was picked up one time. The chain links TRBV18 to TRBJ1-6; a possible D gene is TRBD1 (5 bases). The ends were cut back, 3 bases at V and 5 bases at J, with 14 bases in the middle. This CDR3 has 16 residues. CDR1 and CDR2 from the germline V gene are KGHSH and LQKENI. The CDR3 is CASSPVVSRDNSPLHF. As DNA, the CDR3 is TGTGCCAGCTCACCGGTTGTCAGCAGGGATAATTCACCCCTCCACTTT. The full variable domain, completed using reference TRBV18 and TRBJ1-6, is NAGVMQNPRHLVRRRGQEARLRCSPMKGHSHVYWYRQLPEEGLKFMVYLQKENIIDESGMPKERFSAEFPKEGPSILRIQQVVRGDSAAYFCASSPVVSRDNSPLHFGNGTRLTVT.

This chain links TRBV4-1 with TRBJ2-7; TRBD2 matches at 7 bases. The CDR3 totals 16 residues. Trimming took 0 bases from V and 0 from J; bases not matched to a gene: 5. In germline, CDR1 is MGHRA, CDR2 YSYEKL. The chain's CDR3 is CASSQDGRGISYEQYF. As DNA, the CDR3 is TGCGCCAGCAGCCAAGATGGGCGGGGGATCTCCTACGAGCAGTACTTC.

V usage is TRBV2 and J usage is TRBJ2-3, with unresolved D. CDR3 length: 14 amino acids. Germline V gene data show CDR1 as SNHLY and CDR2 as FYNNEI. The V end lost 4 bases, the J end lost 6 bases, and 14 bases lay between the germline ends. Here the CDR3 reads CASSGQPGDDTQYF. CDR3 nucleotides: TGTGCCAGCAGTGGGCAACCTGGAGATGATACGCAGTATTTT.